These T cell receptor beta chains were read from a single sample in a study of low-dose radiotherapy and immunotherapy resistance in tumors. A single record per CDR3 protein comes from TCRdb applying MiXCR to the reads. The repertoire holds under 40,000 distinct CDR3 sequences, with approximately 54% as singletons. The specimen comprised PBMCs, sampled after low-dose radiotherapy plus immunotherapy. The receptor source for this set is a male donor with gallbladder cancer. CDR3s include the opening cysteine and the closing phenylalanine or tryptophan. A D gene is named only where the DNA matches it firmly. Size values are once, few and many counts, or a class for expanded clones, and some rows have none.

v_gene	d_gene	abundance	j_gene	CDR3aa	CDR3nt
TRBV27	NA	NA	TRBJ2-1	CASRGEGSYNEQFF	TGTGCCAGCAGGGGCGAGGGGTCCTACAATGAGCAGTTCTTC
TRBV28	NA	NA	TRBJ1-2	CASSYPYLQKPYGYTF	TGTGCCAGCAGTTACCCTTATCTGCAGAAACCCTATGGCTACACCTTC
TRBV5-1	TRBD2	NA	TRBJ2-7	CASSGGLAYEQYF	TGCGCCAGCAGCGGGGGACTAGCCTACGAGCAGTACTTC
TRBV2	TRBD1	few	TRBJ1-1	CASRGLGDRGGTEAFF	TGTGCCAGCAGGGGGTTGGGAGACAGGGGTGGAACTGAAGCTTTCTTT
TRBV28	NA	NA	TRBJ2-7	CASSLGPGGYEQYF	TGTGCCAGCAGTTTAGGACCAGGAGGATACGAGCAGTACTTC
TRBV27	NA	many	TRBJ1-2	CASSPAGETNYGYTF	TGTGCCAGCAGCCCCGCGGGAGAAACTAACTATGGCTACACCTTC
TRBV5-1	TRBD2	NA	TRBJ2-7	CASSSKTSGGGEQYF	TGCGCCAGCAGCTCCAAGACTAGCGGAGGGGGGGAGCAGTACTTC
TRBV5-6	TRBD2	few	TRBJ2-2	CASSFNSGGRQTGELFF	TGTGCCAGCAGCTTTAACAGCGGCGGGAGGCAGACCGGGGAGCTGTTTTTT
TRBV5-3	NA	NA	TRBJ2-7	CASSLAMGPYEQYF	TGTGCCAGCAGCTTGGCCATGGGACCCTACGAGCAGTACTTC
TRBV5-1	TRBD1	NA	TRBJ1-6	CASSLEGTGSYSPLHF	TGCGCCAGCAGCTTGGAGGGGACAGGGAGCTATTCACCCCTCCACTTT
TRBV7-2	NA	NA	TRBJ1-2	CASSLEARATYGYTF	TGTGCCAGCAGCTTAGAAGCCAGAGCGACCTATGGCTACACCTTC
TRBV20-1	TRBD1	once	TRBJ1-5	CSAGTGGKSNQPQHF	TGCAGTGCTGGTACAGGGGGCAAGAGCAATCAGCCCCAGCATTTT
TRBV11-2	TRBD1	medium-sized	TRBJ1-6	CASSSQGYNSPLHF	TGTGCCAGCAGCTCACAGGGGTATAATTCACCCCTCCACTTT
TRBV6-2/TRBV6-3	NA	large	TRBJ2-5	CASSDALAGLIQETQYF	TGTGCCAGCAGTGACGCTCTGGCAGGACTCATCCAAGAGACCCAGTACTTC
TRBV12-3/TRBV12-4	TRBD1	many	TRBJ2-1	CASSFIPGTGTPSEQFF	TGTGCCAGCAGTTTCATCCCCGGGACAGGGACCCCTTCTGAGCAGTTCTTC
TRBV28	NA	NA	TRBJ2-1	CASTLGFEQFF	TGTGCCAGCACGTTGGGTTTTGAGCAGTTCTTC
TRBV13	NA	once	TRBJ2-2	CASSEAQANTGELFF	TGTGCCAGCAGTGAAGCCCAGGCGAACACCGGGGAGCTGTTTTTT
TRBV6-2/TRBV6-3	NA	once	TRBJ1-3	CASRSEPGTVSGNTIYF	TGTGCCAGCAGATCCGAACCCGGAACGGTCTCTGGAAACACCATATATTTT
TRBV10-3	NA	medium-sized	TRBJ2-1	CAISVQGIYNEQFF	TGTGCCATCAGTGTTCAGGGTATTTACAATGAGCAGTTCTTC
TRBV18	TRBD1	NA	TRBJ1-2	CASSTSGTGVDGYTF	TGTGCCAGCTCAACTTCCGGGACAGGGGTTGATGGCTACACCTTC
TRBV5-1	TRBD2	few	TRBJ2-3	CASSPDSGGVSDTQYF	TGCGCCAGCAGCCCTGATAGCGGGGGGGTCTCAGATACGCAGTATTTT
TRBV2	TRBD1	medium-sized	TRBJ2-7	CAVTWDRSSYEQYF	TGTGCCGTGACCTGGGACAGAAGCTCCTACGAGCAGTACTTC
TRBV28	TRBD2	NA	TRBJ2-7	CASSPTSGTAEQYF	TGTGCCAGCAGTCCGACTAGCGGGACCGCCGAGCAGTACTTC
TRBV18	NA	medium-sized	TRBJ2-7	CASSPPGDGEQYF	TGTGCCAGCTCACCACCTGGGGACGGCGAGCAGTACTTC
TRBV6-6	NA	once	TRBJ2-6	CASSYFGGARSGANVLTF	TGTGCCAGCAGTTATTTTGGCGGAGCCCGCTCTGGGGCCAACGTCCTGACTTTC
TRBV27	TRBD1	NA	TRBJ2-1	CATSDRVFGYNEQFF	TGTGCCACCAGTGACAGGGTCTTTGGCTACAATGAGCAGTTCTTC
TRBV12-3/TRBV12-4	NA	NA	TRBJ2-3	CASRIADTQYF	TGTGCCAGCAGGATAGCAGATACGCAGTATTTT
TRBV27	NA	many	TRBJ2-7	CASSFGVTYEQYF	TGTGCCAGCAGTTTCGGCGTGACTTACGAGCAGTACTTC
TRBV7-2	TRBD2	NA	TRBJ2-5	CASSLRGGSETQYF	TGTGCCAGCAGCTTGCGGGGGGGCAGTGAGACCCAGTACTTC
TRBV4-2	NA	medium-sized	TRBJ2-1	CASSRPSGYNEQFF	TGTGCCAGCAGCCGACCGTCGGGATACAATGAGCAGTTCTTC
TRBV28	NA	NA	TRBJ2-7	CASSLGREQYF	TGTGCCAGCAGTTTGGGAAGGGAGCAGTACTTC
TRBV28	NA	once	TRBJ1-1	CASSLTLRGAFF	TGTGCCAGCAGTTTAACCCTACGCGGAGCTTTCTTT
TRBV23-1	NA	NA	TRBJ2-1	CASSRSNEQFF	TGCGCCAGCAGTCGCAGCAATGAGCAGTTCTTC
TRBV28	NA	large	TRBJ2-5	CASSPGGRSVAETQYF	TGTGCCAGCTCGCCCGGGGGGCGGTCAGTTGCAGAGACCCAGTACTTC
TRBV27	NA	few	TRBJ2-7	CASSFSDSSYEQYF	TGTGCCAGCAGTTTTTCTGACAGCTCCTACGAGCAGTACTTC
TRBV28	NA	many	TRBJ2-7	CATRWGADEQYF	TGTGCCACCCGGTGGGGGGCGGACGAGCAGTACTTC
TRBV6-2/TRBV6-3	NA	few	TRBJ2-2	CASSHGLWGTGELFF	TGTGCCAGCAGCCACGGCCTCTGGGGGACCGGGGAGCTGTTTTTT
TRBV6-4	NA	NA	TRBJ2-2	CASSFTAATGELFF	TGTGCCAGCAGTTTCACGGCGGCCACCGGGGAGCTGTTTTTT
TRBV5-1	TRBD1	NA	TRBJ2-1	CASSSRRWDRGPNEQFF	TGCGCCAGCAGCTCCCGGAGGTGGGACAGAGGACCCAATGAGCAGTTCTTC
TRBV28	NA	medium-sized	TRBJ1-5	CASRENPVRGNQPQHF	TGTGCCAGCAGGGAAAATCCGGTGAGGGGCAATCAGCCCCAGCATTTT
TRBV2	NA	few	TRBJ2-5	CASSYPRAGETQYF	TGTGCCAGCAGTTACCCCCGGGCAGGAGAGACCCAGTACTTC
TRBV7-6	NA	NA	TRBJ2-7	CASSLEGGSGYEQYF	TGTGCCAGCAGCTTAGAGGGGGGTTCGGGCTACGAGCAGTACTTC
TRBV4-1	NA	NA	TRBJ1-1	CASSFMNAEAFF	TGCGCCAGCAGCTTTATGAACGCTGAAGCTTTCTTT
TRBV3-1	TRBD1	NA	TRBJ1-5	CASSKRTGGTGNQPQHF	TGTGCCAGCAGTAAACGGACAGGGGGCACTGGCAATCAGCCCCAGCATTTT
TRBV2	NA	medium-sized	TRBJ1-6	CASIPSGSYNSPLHF	TGTGCCAGCATCCCTTCGGGCTCCTATAATTCACCCCTCCACTTT